These 30 T cell receptor beta chains originate from one sample sequenced in a study of blood T cells in healthy people across ages. It was with a sample-barcoded 5' primer and a J-beta primer mix that a second PCR of about 7 to 12 cycles was run. TCRdb re-called the 5' RACE reads with MiXCR, one entry per CDR3 protein. The sample shows 650,000 to 800,000 distinct CDR3 sequences, roughly 44% of them seen only once. What was sequenced was blood. These TCRs come from a man in his sixties in good health.

At least ten counts were recorded for this clonotype. The chain has TRBV9 and TRBJ1-5; no clear D. The V end lost 4 bases, the J end lost 2 bases, and 10 bases lay between the germline ends. The CDR3 loop spans 14 amino acids. Looked up from germline, CDR1 is SGDLS and CDR2 is YYNGEE. The CDR3 is CASSRTIGNQPQHF. For the CDR3, the DNA is TGTGCCAGCAGCCGGACCATCGGCAATCAGCCCCAGCATTTT.

This clonotype appeared a few times. This sequence joins TRBV10-2 and TRBJ2-7; D is unresolved. Germline CDR1 is WSHSY and CDR2 is SAAADI. The ends were cut back, 4 bases at V and 3 bases at J, with 10 bases in the middle. This CDR3 contains 13 residues. CDR3: CASSVRGIYEQYF. CDR3 nucleotides: TGCGCCAGCAGTGTCAGAGGTATCTACGAGCAGTACTTC.

This clonotype was seen once. This chain connects TRBV5-1 to TRBJ2-3; weak D call: TRBD2 (6 bases). The V gene's germline CDR1 is SGHRS and CDR2 YFSETQ. V lost 4 bases to trimming and J lost 6 bases, with 12 bases between them. The CDR3 spans 13 residues. CDR3 loop: CASSGGTTDTQYF. In DNA form, the CDR3 reads TGCGCCAGCAGCGGCGGGACGACCGATACGCAGTATTTT.

The rearrangement uses TRBV18 and TRBJ1-6, with D unresolved. Trimming shortened V by 1 base and J by 7 bases, and 2 bases separated the two germline ends. The CDR3 runs to 12 residues. Per germline, CDR1 KGHSH and CDR2 LQKENI. The chain's CDR3 is CASSPQNSPLHF. In DNA form, the CDR3 reads TGTGCCAGCTCACCACAGAATTCACCCCTCCACTTT.

This clonotype has more than one count but fewer than ten. The chain combines TRBV7-2 with TRBJ2-1, with TRBD2 identical over 11 bases. The V segment lost 5 bases and the J segment 13 bases; nucleotides outside the gene matches: 4. The germline CDR1 and CDR2 sequences are SGHTA and FQGNSA. The CDR3 is 12 residues long. The CDR3 coding sequence is TGTGCCAGCAGCCTTAGCGGGGGGGCCCAGTTCTTC. This gives the protein CASSLSGGAQFF.

A few counts support this clonotype. The chain joins TRBV7-2 to TRBJ2-7; TRBD1 matches at 8 bases. There are 14 residues in the CDR3. V trimming: 3 bases; J trimming: 2 bases; junction bases outside the gene matches: 3. The germline gives CDR1 SGHTA, CDR2 FQGNSA. In DNA, the CDR3 is TGTGCCAGCAGCTTCTCCAGGGGGCCCTACGAGCAGTACTTC. Residues: CASSFSRGPYEQYF.

V usage is TRBV20-1 and J usage is TRBJ2-5; D may be TRBD1 or TRBD2 (5 bases each). The end of the DNA is better explained by TRBJ2-7, so the J call may be wrong. This CDR3 is built from 16 residues. The germline V gene has CDR1 DFQATT and CDR2 SNEGSKA (reference sequence). In nucleotides, the CDR3 is TGCAGTGCTAGAGATTGGAAGGGACGGGTCGCATACGAGCAGTACTTC. This gives the protein CSARDWKGRVAYEQYF.

The gene calls are TRBV12-3 or TRBV12-4 and TRBJ1-2; maybe TRBD1 (5 bases). V lost 6 bases and J lost 0, with 14 bases in between. This CDR3 spans 15 amino acids. The DNA for the CDR3 is TGTGCCAGCAGCCAACCGGGACTCCCTAACTATGGCTACACCTTC. Encoded protein: CASSQPGLPNYGYTF.

This sequence joins TRBV28 and TRBJ1-2, with D possibly matching TRBD1 (6 bases). Trimming removed 6 bases from V and 7 bases from J, with 15 bases in between. Germline values: CDR1 MDHEN, CDR2 SYDVKM. CDR3 size: 13 residues. The CDR3 is CASRFGQNLGYTF. CDR3 sequence (DNA): TGTGCCAGCAGATTCGGACAGAACCTTGGCTACACCTTC.

The CDR3, as DNA: TGCAGTGCTAGAGACGGGGGGACTAATGAAAAACTGTTTTTT. It yields the protein CSARDGGTNEKLFF. The chain uses TRBV20-1 and TRBJ1-4; perhaps TRBD1 as D (5 bases). The CDR3 has 14 amino acids. Trimming removed 0 bases at V and 2 bases at J, with 7 bases between. Germline V gene lookup returns CDR1 DFQATT and CDR2 SNEGSKA (reference sequence).

In regard to this clonotype: Being one base from a much bigger clone, this may be a read error. The J gene is TRBJ2-7, the V gene TRBV29-1; 7 bases line up with TRBD1. The CDR3 consists of 15 residues. Germline V gene sequence: CDR1 SQVTM, CDR2 ANQGSEA. Trimming took 5 bases from V and 2 from J; bases not matched to a gene: 12. Here the CDR3 DNA reads TGCAGCGTTAGTGGGGCAGGGGACAGCACCTACGAGCAGTACTTC. This translates into CSVSGAGDSTYEQYF.

The genes are TRBV3-1 and TRBJ2-3; 9 bases are shared with TRBD1. V was clipped by 6 bases and J by 7 bases; unmatched bases: 11. Germline CDR1 LGHDT, CDR2 YNNKEL (reference sequence). The CDR3 length is 15 residues. For the CDR3, the DNA is TGTGCCAGCAGGAAGCGGGGACAGGGACCAAATACGCAGTATTTT. Protein product: CASRKRGQGPNTQYF.

The rearrangement uses TRBV6-1 and TRBJ2-7; 7 bases align to TRBD1. V trimming: 6 bases; J trimming: 7 bases; junction bases outside the gene matches: 12. CDR1 is MNHNS and CDR2 is SASEGT in the germline V gene. The CDR3 length is 14 residues. The CDR3: CASRPVTGSDEQYF. CDR3 sequence (DNA): TGTGCCAGCAGGCCTGTGACAGGGAGTGATGAGCAGTACTTC.

This clonotype has more than one count but fewer than ten. V is TRBV4-3 and J is TRBJ1-2; TRBD1 aligns across 10 bases. Germline CDR1 LGHNA, CDR2 YSLEER. V shed 4 bases and J 4 bases; nucleotides not matched to a gene: 9. This CDR3 is built from 16 residues. The CDR3 protein is CASSPEMDRGFYGYTF. The CDR3 DNA follows: TGCGCCAGCAGCCCCGAAATGGACAGGGGGTTCTATGGCTACACCTTC.

This clonotype was picked up a small number of times. The rearrangement uses TRBV5-5 and TRBJ2-4, with TRBD2 as a possible D gene (5 bases). The J call is doubtful: the DNA matches TRBJ2-7 better. This CDR3 has 14 residues. Germline lookup yields CDR1 SGHKS and CDR2 YYEKEE (reference sequence). CDR3 amino acids: CASSLLIRGSEQYF. The CDR3 nucleotides are TGTGCCAGCAGCTTGTTGATACGAGGGAGCGAGCAGTACTTC.

This clonotype was counted at least ten times. At one end, the junction sequence differs from germline, possibly due to a read error. The chain carries TRBV5-1 and TRBJ2-1, with 12 positions matching TRBD2. CDR3 length: 14 amino acids. Germline V lookup: CDR1 SGHRS, CDR2 YFSETQ. The CDR3 region is CASSPGLAGNEQFF. As DNA, the CDR3 is TGTGCCAGCAGTCCAGGACTAGCGGGAAATGAGCAGTTCTTC. The whole variable domain, remainder taken from reference TRBV5-1 and TRBJ2-1, is KAGVTQTPRYLIKTRGQQVTLSCSPISGHRSVSWYQQTPGQGLQFLFEYFSETQRNKGNFPGRFSGRQFSNSRSEMNVSTLELGDSALYLCASSPGLAGNEQFFGPGTRLTVL.

The chain carries TRBV20-1 and TRBJ2-3, with D perhaps being TRBD1 or TRBD2 (6 bases each). V was shortened by 4 bases and J by 0 bases, with 23 bases between the two germline ends. The CDR3 contains 18 residues. Germline CDR1 reads DFQATT; CDR2 reads SNEGSKA (reference sequence). The CDR3: CSANAIPTRGASTDTQYF. The CDR3 DNA is TGCAGTGCTAACGCGATCCCAACTAGGGGGGCTAGCACAGATACGCAGTATTTT.

This clonotype was seen more than once but under ten times. The V and J genes are TRBV7-9 and TRBJ2-7; D is unresolved. Germline CDR1 SEHNR, CDR2 FQNEAQ (reference sequence). The CDR3 loop spans 12 amino acids. V lost 4 bases to trimming and J lost 5 bases, with 9 bases between them. The CDR3 loop reads CASSSPLNEQYF. DNA of the CDR3: TGTGCCAGCAGCTCCCCCTTGAACGAGCAGTACTTC.

This clonotype appeared a few times. The V gene is TRBV2, the J gene TRBJ2-7; TRBD1 matches at 7 bases. The CDR3 is made up of 13 amino acids. J was trimmed by 5 bases and V by 5 bases; bases with no gene match: 6. Germline V gene sequence: CDR1 SNHLY, CDR2 FYNNEI. The CDR3 spells CASSRQGRNEQYF. CDR3 DNA: TGTGCCAGCAGTAGACAGGGCCGGAACGAGCAGTACTTC.

The J gene is TRBJ1-6, the V gene TRBV3-1, with D unresolved. CDR1 and CDR2 (germline): LGHDT, YNNKEL (reference sequence). V lost 3 bases and J lost 3, with 3 bases in between. The CDR3 contains 13 residues. CDR3 DNA sequence: TGTGCCAGCAGCCAGTACTATAATTCACCCCTCCACTTT. This gives the protein CASSQYYNSPLHF.

The rearrangement joins TRBV10-1 to TRBJ2-3, with 8 bases that match TRBD2. The germline V gene encodes CDR1 WNHNN and CDR2 SYGVQD (reference sequence). Trimming at V came to 2 bases and at J to 14 bases, leaving 9 bases not matched to a gene. The CDR3 loop spans 13 amino acids. The CDR3 here is CASSEAAGGSMYF. The CDR3 nucleotides read TGCGCCAGCAGTGAGGCGGCGGGGGGCAGTATGTATTTT.

Points on this clonotype: It may be a read error: a sequence one base away is much more abundant. The chain employs TRBV6-1 and TRBJ2-3, with D unresolved. CDR1 is MNHNS, CDR2 SASEGT, per germline. This CDR3 spans 12 amino acids. V was trimmed by 1 base and J by 2 bases, leaving 1 base between them. The CDR3 DNA is TGTGCCAGCAGTGAAGTCACAGATACGCAGTATTTT. Protein sequence: CASSEVTDTQYF.

This clonotype occurred once. The chain is built from TRBV28 and TRBJ1-5, with D unresolved. V lost 6 bases and J 7 bases, leaving 10 bases between the germline ends. This CDR3 comprises 12 residues. Germline CDR1 MDHEN, CDR2 SYDVKM. As DNA, the CDR3 is TGTGCCAGCAGATTTGACGGCCAGCCCCAGCATTTT. This sequence encodes CASRFDGQPQHF. The complete variable domain, with remaining parts taken from reference TRBV28 and TRBJ1-5, reads DVKVTQSSRYLVKRTGEKVFLECVQDMDHENMFWYRQDPGLGLRLIYFSYDVKMKEKGDIPEGYSVSREKKERFSLILESASTNQTSMYLCASRFDGQPQHFGDGTRLSIL.

The V call is TRBV10-3, the J call TRBJ2-3; TRBD2 is a possible D gene (5 bases). This CDR3 has 16 amino acids. The germline gives CDR1 ENHRY, CDR2 SYGVKD. Trimming removed 5 bases at V and 0 bases at J, with 15 bases between. This CDR3 reads CAISQSSAHSTDTQYF. CDR3 DNA: TGTGCCATCAGTCAGAGTAGCGCCCATAGCACAGATACGCAGTATTTT.

The chain combines TRBV12-3 or TRBV12-4 with TRBJ2-1; no reliable D call. Trimming stripped 6 bases from V and 6 bases from J, with 9 bases between. CDR3 length: 12 amino acids. This chain's CDR3 is CASSAPGNEQFF. The CDR3 DNA is TGTGCCAGCAGCGCCCCGGGCAATGAGCAGTTCTTC.

The sample holds one count of this clonotype. The gene calls are TRBV30 and TRBJ2-2; 8 bases are a match to TRBD1. The CDR3 runs to 14 residues. Trimming cost V 3 bases and J 2 bases; bases outside gene matches: 2. Germline assignment: CDR1 GTSNPN and CDR2 SVGIG (reference sequence). CDR3 nucleotides: TGTGCCTGGAGACAGGGGGATAACACCGGGGAGCTGTTTTTT. Encoded protein: CAWRQGDNTGELFF. The variable domain in full, completed from reference TRBV30 and TRBJ2-2, reads SQTIHQWPATLVQPVGSPLSLECTVEGTSNPNLYWYRQAAGRGLQLLFYSVGIGQISSEVPQNLSASRPQDRQFILSSKKLLLSDSGFYLCAWRQGDNTGELFFGEGSRLTVL.

The chain joins TRBV12-3 or TRBV12-4 to TRBJ1-2; 11 bases map to TRBD1. The CDR3 extends over 18 amino acids. Trimming took 3 bases from V and 8 from J; bases not matched to a gene: 17. The CDR3 region is CASSFRGLRTGGSGGYTF. CDR3 DNA: TGTGCCAGCAGTTTTCGGGGCCTTAGGACAGGGGGCAGTGGGGGCTACACCTTC.

The V gene is TRBV7-2, the J gene TRBJ2-5; D uncertain. Deletions cut 1 base from V and 1 base from J, with 7 bases between. The germline V gene encodes CDR1 SGHTA and CDR2 FQGNSA. CDR3 size: 14 residues. The CDR3 spells CASSLEQFQETQYF. The CDR3 coding sequence is TGTGCCAGCAGCTTAGAACAGTTCCAAGAGACCCAGTACTTC.

This clonotype was recorded once. CDR3: CASSSFDRGVFEPYF. The CDR3 region has the DNA TGTGCCAGCAGTTCTTTCGACAGGGGGGTCTTTGAGCCGTACTTC. V and J are TRBV6-6 and TRBJ2-5; 9 nucleotides match TRBD1. Germline CDR1 MNHNY, CDR2 SVGAGI (reference sequence). V gave up 4 bases and J gave up 13 bases; unmatched junction bases: 16. This CDR3 region has 15 residues.

The chain recombines TRBV7-2 with TRBJ2-5; tentative D call: TRBD1 (7 bases). Germline V gene lookup returns CDR1 SGHTA and CDR2 FQGNSA. The V end lost 5 bases, the J end lost 4 bases, and 20 bases lay between the germline ends. This CDR3 spans 16 amino acids. The CDR3: CASSQGVRDSRETQYF. CDR3 DNA sequence: TGTGCCAGCAGCCAGGGGGTACGGGACTCCCGAGAGACCCAGTACTTC.